This TCR beta chain came from a study of blood T cell repertoires in COVID-19. Study summary: PBMCs, B-cell-depleted T cells, or T cells were the source of the cDNA or gDNA that made up the material.

This CDR3 has 15 amino acids. Trimming left V 0 bases short and J 3 bases short, with 11 bases between. Germline CDR1 is SNHLY and CDR2 is FYNNEI. Assay: immunoSEQ multiplex PCR; the TCRdb copy retains only in-frame clones and omits some. Here the sample spans about 110,000 clones, less than 80% being singletons. The rearrangement links TRBV2 to TRBJ1-1, with D uncertain. The receptor was isolated from a man older than 75 with COVID-19, enrolled during active disease. The sequencing sample was made of peripheral blood. This CDR3 is CASSEAHLLYTEAFF. The CDR3 DNA follows: TGTGCCAGCAGTGAAGCTCACCTATTATACACTGAAGCTTTCTTT.